The 29 T cell receptor beta chains below all came from one sample that was sequenced in a study of somatic mutations in cytotoxic T cells in rheumatoid arthritis. Using immunoSEQ multiplex PCR, the repertoire was profiled, and TCRdb retains in-frame clones only, with some absent. This sample carries 3,500 to 4,500 clones, around four fifths of them seen once, and the ten largest clones take approximately 30%. Sequenced sample: CD8+ T cells sorted from blood. The receptor source for this set is a woman aged 60-75 years with rheumatoid arthritis.

V gene TRBV4-1 combines with J gene TRBJ1-5; D may be TRBD1 (5 bases). Germline assignment: CDR1 MGHRA and CDR2 YSYEKL. The CDR3 sequence is 14 residues long. The V end was cut by 0 bases, the J end by 14 bases, with 17 bases between. CDR3 coding DNA: TGCGCCAGCAGCCAAGAAGGCTTAGGACAAGAAAAGCATTTT. Translation: CASSQEGLGQEKHF.

The table lists this clone with a few counts. The CDR3 nucleotides read TGTGCCAGCAGCCCAGACTTTGAGCAGTACGTC. Translation: CASSPDFEQYV. The chain joins TRBV11-3 to TRBJ2-7; D not certain. This CDR3 has 11 residues. V lost 5 bases and J 7 bases, leaving 9 bases between the germline ends. Looked up from germline, CDR1 is SGHNT and CDR2 is YENEEA.

The chain joins TRBV27 to TRBJ1-2; D may be TRBD1 (5 bases). CDR3 length: 14 amino acids. V was shortened by 2 bases and J by 2 bases, with 9 bases between the two germline ends. Germline V gene lookup returns CDR1 MNHEY and CDR2 SMNVEV (reference sequence). CDR3 coding DNA: TGTGCCAGCAGTTTAAAACGGGGGAACTATGGCTACACCTTC. This sequence encodes CASSLKRGNYGYTF.

This clone was observed a single time. V is TRBV4-2 and J is TRBJ2-2; 7 nucleotides align to TRBD1. This CDR3 has 18 residues. Germline assignment: CDR1 LGHNA and CDR2 YNFKEQ. The J segment lost 0 bases and the V segment lost 0 bases, leaving 7 bases of the junction unmatched. DNA for the CDR3: TGTGCCAGCAGCCAAGATTGGAGACAGGGTACGAACACCGGGGAGCTGTTTTTT. Residues: CASSQDWRQGTNTGELFF.

This rearrangement joins TRBV7-9 to TRBJ2-1; D is possibly TRBD1 (5 bases). Germline CDR1 and CDR2: SEHNR and FQNEAQ (reference sequence). V was clipped by 4 bases and J by 10 bases, with 14 bases between them. The length of the CDR3 is 13 residues. CDR3 DNA sequence: TGTGCCAGCAGCTCCTCCCAGGGCGCCGAGCAGTTCTTC. This translates into CASSSSQGAEQFF. Full variable domain (missing parts from reference TRBV7-9 and TRBJ2-1): DTGVSQNPRHKITKRGQNVTFRCDPISEHNRLYWYRQTLGQGPEFLTYFQNEAQLEKSRLLSDRFSAERPKGSFSTLEIQRTEQGDSAMYLCASSSSQGAEQFFGPGTRLTVL.

This clone was counted only a few times. The chain is built from TRBV9 and TRBJ2-1, with 11 bases matching TRBD2. V lost 4 bases to trimming and J lost 8 bases; unmatched junction nucleotides: 11. Germline CDR1 reads SGDLS; CDR2 reads YYNGEE. The CDR3 is made up of 16 amino acids. Here the CDR3 DNA reads TGTGCCAGCAGCCCCTTCGTAGCGGGGGGGCAGGATGAGCAGTTCTTC. Its translation is CASSPFVAGGQDEQFF.

This sequence joins TRBV5-6 and TRBJ2-7; D perhaps matches TRBD2 (5 bases). The V gene lost 2 bases and the J gene lost 6 bases, with 24 bases spanning the gap. This CDR3 has 17 amino acids. Per the germline V gene, CDR1 is SGHDT and CDR2 is YYEEEE. The CDR3 sequence: CASSFPSGVTGSSEQYF. DNA for the CDR3: TGTGCCAGCAGCTTTCCCTCGGGCGTTACGGGGTCGTCCGAGCAGTACTTC.

This clone was detected only once. V and J are TRBV27 and TRBJ2-5, with D perhaps matching TRBD1 (6 bases). V was pared by 2 bases and J by 5 bases, with 9 bases between. Germline CDR1 reads MNHEY; CDR2 reads SMNVEV (reference sequence). The CDR3 is 13 residues long. DNA for the CDR3: TGTGCCAGCAGTTTAACAGGGATGGAGACCCAGTACTTC. Translating gives CASSLTGMETQYF.

The chain carries TRBV6-5 and TRBJ1-5; D gene ambiguous. The V gene lost 7 bases and the J gene lost 6 bases, with 16 bases spanning the gap. In germline, CDR1 is MNHEY, CDR2 SVGAGI. The CDR3 is made up of 14 amino acids. The CDR3 spells CASKPGWEGQPQHF. CDR3 DNA: TGTGCCAGCAAGCCCGGGTGGGAGGGTCAGCCCCAGCATTTT.

This clone has only one observation. The rearrangement links TRBV28 to TRBJ1-5; D remains ambiguous. The CDR3 sequence is 13 residues long. V was cut by 7 bases and J by 9 bases, with 16 bases left in between. Germline CDR1 is MDHEN and CDR2 is SYDVKM. This chain's CDR3 is CASTKDWVGPQHF. The CDR3 DNA follows: TGTGCCAGCACCAAAGACTGGGTAGGGCCCCAGCATTTT.

The CDR3, as DNA: TGTGCCAGCAGTTTATCGGTGGCGGGACTGATCACCGGGGAGCTGTTTTTT. As protein: CASSLSVAGLITGELFF. The chain joins TRBV27 to TRBJ2-2, with a tentative D call TRBD2 (6 bases). The germline V gene has CDR1 MNHEY and CDR2 SMNVEV (reference sequence). The CDR3 has 17 amino acids. Trimming pared 0 bases from V and 4 bases from J, leaving 15 bases between.

V usage is TRBV7-6 and J usage is TRBJ2-2, with D tentatively TRBD1 (5 bases). CDR1 is SGHVS, CDR2 FNYEAQ, per germline. There are 16 residues in the CDR3. Deletions cut 4 bases from V and 2 bases from J, with 14 bases between. CDR3 region: CASSSNGRDNTGELFF. The CDR3 nucleotides read TGTGCCAGCAGCTCCAACGGCAGGGATAACACCGGGGAGCTGTTTTTT.

In DNA form, the CDR3 reads TGTGCCAGCAGCGACCCGGGACAGGGGGCCTACAATGAGCAGTTCTTC. This gives the protein CASSDPGQGAYNEQFF. The chain employs TRBV7-9 and TRBJ2-1; TRBD1 matches at 11 bases. The CDR3 sequence is 16 residues long. CDR1 and CDR2 from the germline V gene are SEHNR and FQNEAQ (reference sequence). The J segment lost 2 bases and the V segment lost 5 bases, leaving 5 bases of the junction unmatched.

The genes are TRBV15 and TRBJ2-7; tentative D call: TRBD1 (6 bases). The CDR3 runs to 14 residues. The V end was cut by 5 bases, the J end by 1 base, with 12 bases between. Per germline, CDR1 LNHNV and CDR2 YYDKDF (reference sequence). CDR3 coding DNA: TGTGCCACCAGCCCAGGGGACGCGTCCTACGAGCAGTACGTC. It specifies CATSPGDASYEQYV.

This clone was picked up one time. The gene calls are TRBV28 and TRBJ1-3; 7 nucleotides align to TRBD1. This CDR3 contains 14 residues. CDR1 and CDR2 (germline): MDHEN, SYDVKM. Losses at the gene ends were 7 bases for V and 4 bases for J; bases not matched to a gene: 7. In DNA, the CDR3 is TGTGCCAGCACCGAGCAGGGGGGAGGAAACACCATATATTTT. Translated, it gives CASTEQGGGNTIYF.

The chain is built from TRBV28 and TRBJ1-6; 8 bases agree with TRBD1. V was clipped by 5 bases and J by 9 bases; unmatched bases: 9. From germline, CDR1 is MDHEN and CDR2 SYDVKM. The CDR3 length is 15 residues. In DNA, the CDR3 is TGTGCCAGCAGTCCTCAGGACAGGGAAGCTTCACCCCTCCACTTT. It translates to CASSPQDREASPLHF. Drawing the rest from reference TRBV28 and TRBJ1-6, the complete variable domain is DVKVTQSSRYLVKRTGEKVFLECVQDMDHENMFWYRQDPGLGLRLIYFSYDVKMKEKGDIPEGYSVSREKKERFSLILESASTNQTSMYLCASSPQDREASPLHFGNGTRLTVT.

The rearrangement joins TRBV28 to TRBJ1-3; TRBD1 aligns across 8 bases. J lost 0 bases, V lost 4 bases, and 8 bases had no gene match. This CDR3 region has 17 residues. The germline V gene encodes CDR1 MDHEN and CDR2 SYDVKM. The DNA for the CDR3 is TGTGCCAGCAGTTCCCAGGGACAGGTTTTCTCTGGAAACACCATATATTTT. As protein: CASSSQGQVFSGNTIYF. The full variable domain, its missing parts supplied by reference TRBV28 and TRBJ1-3, is DVKVTQSSRYLVKRTGEKVFLECVQDMDHENMFWYRQDPGLGLRLIYFSYDVKMKEKGDIPEGYSVSREKKERFSLILESASTNQTSMYLCASSSQGQVFSGNTIYFGEGSWLTVV.

The chain recombines TRBV28 with TRBJ2-5, with TRBD1 identical over 10 bases. The germline CDR1 and CDR2 sequences are MDHEN and SYDVKM. The J segment lost 3 bases and the V segment lost 7 bases, leaving 14 bases of the junction unmatched. The CDR3 extends over 17 amino acids. CDR3 bases: TGTGCCAGCACCCCCCCCGGGACAGGGGAATACGAAGAGACCCAGTACTTC. Its protein product is CASTPPGTGEYEETQYF.

The chain has TRBV19 and TRBJ1-6, with D unclear. Germline lookup yields CDR1 LNHDA and CDR2 SQIVND (reference sequence). Trimming took off 9 bases at V and 9 bases at J, with 18 bases between the two ends. The CDR3 length is 14 residues. The CDR3 sequence: CASSAAEESSPLHF. The CDR3 DNA is TGTGCCAGCAGTGCCGCGGAGGAGAGTTCACCCCTCCACTTT.

The chain's CDR3 is CASSLSGAAYEQYF. In DNA, the CDR3 is TGTGCCAGCAGTTTATCTGGGGCCGCCTACGAGCAGTACTTC. The chain is built from TRBV27 and TRBJ2-7; possible D gene TRBD1, 5 bases. The V gene lost 0 bases and the J gene lost 2 bases, with 8 bases spanning the gap. Per germline, CDR1 MNHEY and CDR2 SMNVEV (reference sequence). There are 14 residues in the CDR3.

J is TRBJ2-2 and V is TRBV4-1; 8 positions match TRBD2. This CDR3 comprises 16 residues. Germline V gene data show CDR1 as MGHRA and CDR2 as YSYEKL. Losses at the gene ends were 4 bases for V and 6 bases for J; bases not matched to a gene: 10. CDR3 sequence reads: CASSLPKRGGAGELFF. The CDR3 bases are TGCGCCAGCAGCCTCCCGAAACGGGGGGGCGCCGGGGAGCTGTTTTTT.

The chain uses TRBV5-1 and TRBJ2-5; 13 nucleotides line up with TRBD2. This CDR3 contains 14 residues. With 3 bases clipped from V and 4 bases from J, the junction kept 0 bases outside the gene matches. Germline CDR1 is SGHRS and CDR2 is YFSETQ. CDR3 protein: CASSWTSGGETQYF. In nucleotides, the CDR3 is TGCGCCAGCAGCTGGACTAGCGGGGGAGAGACCCAGTACTTC.

This clone was found once. CDR3 sequence reads: CSVGWQATNEKLFF. DNA of the CDR3: TGCAGCGTTGGCTGGCAAGCAACTAATGAAAAACTGTTTTTT. The V call is TRBV29-1, the J call TRBJ1-4; D remains ambiguous. Trimming shortened V by 4 bases and J by 0 bases, and 9 bases separated the two germline ends. The CDR3 has 14 amino acids. Germline CDR1 SQVTM, CDR2 ANQGSEA.

V is TRBV7-8 and J is TRBJ2-7; 8 bases match TRBD1. Germline lookup yields CDR1 SGHVS and CDR2 FQNEAQ. Trimming took 5 bases from V and 2 from J; bases not matched to a gene: 5. The CDR3 has 14 amino acids. The DNA of the CDR3 is TGTGCCAGCAGCGGACAGGGTCCTCCCTACGAGCAGTACGTC. It translates to CASSGQGPPYEQYV.

J is TRBJ1-4 and V is TRBV5-6; 7 bases fit TRBD1. V shed 0 bases and J 5 bases; nucleotides not matched to a gene: 4. Germline CDR1 SGHDT, CDR2 YYEEEE. The CDR3 contains 15 residues. CDR3 nucleotides: TGTGCCAGCAGCTTGGATCAGGGGGAGAATGAAAAACTGTTTTTT. Amino acid sequence: CASSLDQGENEKLFF.

This sequence joins TRBV4-1 and TRBJ1-1, with 10 positions matching TRBD1. This CDR3 comprises 17 residues. Unmatched junction bases numbered 7, after V lost 2 bases and J lost 1 base. Germline CDR1 MGHRA, CDR2 YSYEKL. For the CDR3, the DNA is TGCGCCAGCAGCCAATGGGGGGGACAGGGGCCGAACACTGAAGCTTTCTTT. Encoded protein: CASSQWGGQGPNTEAFF.

The chain couples TRBV5-1 to TRBJ1-1; TRBD1 aligns across 9 bases. The CDR3 totals 14 residues. The trim removed 7 bases at V and 6 bases at J, leaving 10 bases unmatched. Germline V gene data show CDR1 as SGHRS and CDR2 as YFSETQ. CDR3 sequence: CASSSGTGTAEAFF. As DNA, the CDR3 is TGCGCCAGCTCCTCCGGGACAGGGACCGCTGAAGCTTTCTTT.

This chain joins TRBV5-6 and TRBJ2-7, with TRBD1 matching over 7 bases. Germline V gene data show CDR1 as SGHDT and CDR2 as YYEEEE. This CDR3 has 15 amino acids. V was pared by 3 bases and J by 3 bases, with 9 bases of the junction left unmatched. The CDR3 DNA reads as TGTGCCAGCAGCTGGGGTCCGGGACAGATCTACGAGCAGTACGTC. It specifies CASSWGPGQIYEQYV.

J is TRBJ2-3 and V is TRBV27; D is undetermined. The CDR3 runs to 15 residues. The germline CDR1 and CDR2 sequences are MNHEY and SMNVEV (reference sequence). V dropped 2 bases and J dropped 0 bases, with 9 bases sitting between them. Here the CDR3 DNA reads TGTGCCAGCAGTTTAGGTATCGGTAGCACAGATACGCAGTATTTT. Encoded protein: CASSLGIGSTDTQYF.